These 6 T cell receptor beta chains came from one sample sequenced in a study of shared clonotypes between healthy human individuals. The data were produced by immunoSEQ multiplex PCR, yet TCRdb's version contains in-frame clones alone and is incomplete. The sample has roughly 490,000 clones; roughly 85% are singletons. Sequencing was performed on PBMCs. The receptors derive from a woman in her thirties or forties in good health. Some clones in this sample may be carry-over from other donors' samples.

As concerns this clone: Within the sample, other DNA sequences also encode this same CDR3. The chain carries TRBV21-1 and TRBJ2-1. TRBV21-1 constitutes a pseudogene. The CDR3 covers 14 residues. CDR3: CASSKGDRYNEQFF. CDR3 in DNA: TGTGCCAGCAGCAAAGGGGACCGGTACAATGAGCAGTTCTTC.

This chain uses TRBV19 with TRBJ2-7, with D possibly matching TRBD2 (6 bases). The V end was cut by 7 bases, the J end by 5 bases, with 18 bases between. The CDR3 loop spans 14 amino acids. The germline V gene encodes CDR1 LNHDA and CDR2 SQIVND (reference sequence). The CDR3 DNA sequence: TGTGCCAGTACCGTAGGGGCGGGAACGCACGAGCAGTACTTC. Its translation is CASTVGAGTHEQYF. The variable domain in full, completed from reference TRBV19 and TRBJ2-7, reads DGGITQSPKYLFRKEGQNVTLSCEQNLNHDAMYWYRQDPGQGLRLIYYSQIVNDFQKGDIAEGYSVSREKKESFPLTVTSAQKNPTAFYLCASTVGAGTHEQYFGPGTRLTVT.

A remark on this clone: In the same sample, other DNA sequences code for this CDR3. The V and J genes are TRBV18 and TRBJ2-2, with no clear D. The V gene lost 3 bases and the J gene lost 4 bases, with 0 bases spanning the gap. Looked up from germline, CDR1 is KGHSH and CDR2 is LQKENI. The CDR3 totals 11 residues. CDR3 coding DNA: TGTGCCAGCTCACCCACCGGGGAGCTGTTTTTT. It is translated as CASSPTGELFF.

This clone was seen a few times. This chain joins TRBV27 and TRBJ2-5; 10 bases map to TRBD2. The J call may be mistaken, given a closer DNA end match to TRBJ2-7. The germline CDR1 and CDR2 sequences are MNHEY and SMNVEV (reference sequence). The CDR3 contains 14 residues. CDR3 nucleotides: TGTGCCAGCAGTGAAGCGGGAGGGCCTCACGAGCAGTACTTC. Translating gives CASSEAGGPHEQYF.

The J gene is TRBJ1-1, the V gene TRBV28, with 8 nucleotides matching TRBD1. Losses at the gene ends were 7 bases for V and 5 bases for J; bases not matched to a gene: 9. This CDR3 spans 14 amino acids. Germline CDR1 and CDR2: MDHEN and SYDVKM. CDR3 sequence reads: CASTIGQGRTEAFF. The CDR3 bases are TGTGCCAGCACGATTGGACAGGGTCGGACTGAAGCTTTCTTT.

V is TRBV11-2 and J is TRBJ2-5; the D gene is possibly TRBD2 (5 bases). Trimming removed 2 bases from V and 11 bases from J, with 24 bases in between. Germline V gene lookup returns CDR1 SGHAT and CDR2 FQNNGV. The CDR3 contains 16 residues. The CDR3 bases are TGTGCCAGCAGCTTACGAGTCGGGGAAGGTCTGGAGGAGCAGTACTTC. Translated: CASSLRVGEGLEEQYF.